Below, one TCR beta chain is given with its context. The protocol was immunoSEQ multiplex PCR, while the TCRdb copy is restricted to in-frame clones and leaves out a portion. The data show around 30,000 clones, under 90% seen once. The CDR3 contains 12 residues. Trimming shortened V by 4 bases and J by 2 bases, and 6 bases separated the two germline ends. Germline values: CDR1 GTSNPN, CDR2 SVGIG (reference sequence). The sample belongs to a study of lymphopenia after photon versus proton radiotherapy. This TCR was sampled from a woman aged 50 to 60 with pancreatic cancer. The V and J genes are TRBV30 and TRBJ1-3; no clear D. This specimen consisted of peripheral blood, obtained from a patient treated with photon-based radiotherapy. The CDR3 DNA is TGTGCCTGGAACCAGGCTGGAAACACCATATATTTT. It yields the protein CAWNQAGNTIYF. The variable domain in full, completed from reference TRBV30 and TRBJ1-3, reads SQTIHQWPATLVQPVGSPLSLECTVEGTSNPNLYWYRQAAGRGLQLLFYSVGIGQISSEVPQNLSASRPQDRQFILSSKKLLLSDSGFYLCAWNQAGNTIYFGEGSWLTVV.